Following are 24 T cell receptor beta chains from one sample sequenced in a study of OX40 agonist ivuxolimab in advanced cancers. The repertoire was sequenced with immunoSEQ multiplex PCR; TCRdb's copy has only in-frame clones and lacks some. The sample records about 79,000 clones, 80% to 95% being singletons. This material consisted of CD4+ or CD8+ T cells sorted from blood, taken in a trial of the OX40 agonist ivuxolimab. The receptors here all came from an adult with an advanced solid tumor such as melanoma, head and neck, liver or kidney cancer.

The chain uses TRBV7-8 and TRBJ1-4, with 7 bases identical to TRBD1. The CDR3 extends over 19 amino acids. The germline CDR1 and CDR2 sequences are SGHVS and FQNEAQ. V trimming: 1 base; J trimming: 3 bases; junction bases outside the gene matches: 14. The DNA for the CDR3 is TGTGCCAGCAGCTTAGTCCGGCGACAGGGAAGAGTGGCTAATGAAAAACTGTTTTTT. Amino acid sequence: CASSLVRRQGRVANEKLFF.

Here the CDR3 DNA reads TGTGCCAGCAGCTTACGGGCGGGAGGGGTACAGACCCAGTACTTC. It translates to CASSLRAGGVQTQYF. The chain links TRBV7-3 to TRBJ2-5, with 9 bases lining up with TRBD2. This CDR3 has 15 amino acids. The germline V gene has CDR1 SGHTA and CDR2 FQGTGA. Trimming at V came to 2 bases and at J to 6 bases, leaving 7 bases not matched to a gene. Full variable domain (rest looked up from reference TRBV7-3 and TRBJ2-5): GAGVSQTPSNKVTEKGKYVELRCDPISGHTALYWYRQSLGQGPEFLIYFQGTGAADDSGLPNDRFFAVRPEGSVSTLKIQRTERGDSAVYLCASSLRAGGVQTQYFGPGTRLLVL.

The chain recombines TRBV19 with TRBJ2-6; D uncertain. V was trimmed by 3 bases and J by 0 bases, leaving 9 bases between them. This CDR3 comprises 16 residues. Germline V gives CDR1 LNHDA, CDR2 SQIVND (reference sequence). This chain's CDR3 is CASSIFGSSGANVLTF. DNA for the CDR3: TGTGCCAGTAGTATTTTCGGTTCCTCTGGGGCCAACGTCCTGACTTTC.

This chain links TRBV5-1 with TRBJ2-7; 7 bases line up with TRBD1. J was trimmed by 2 bases and V by 4 bases; bases with no gene match: 9. The CDR3 covers 15 residues. Germline V gene lookup returns CDR1 SGHRS and CDR2 YFSETQ. CDR3 region: CASSREGTAAYEQYF. The CDR3 nucleotides are TGCGCCAGCAGCCGCGAAGGGACAGCCGCCTACGAGCAGTACTTC.

The chain joins TRBV21-1 to TRBJ2-2. TRBV21-1 is a listed pseudogene. The CDR3 is made up of 11 amino acids. The CDR3 region has the DNA TGTGCCAGCAGCCAAATAGGGGAGCTGTTTTTT. Protein product: CASSQIGELFF.

The chain joins TRBV4-2 to TRBJ2-3; 8 bases are a match to TRBD2. Germline V gene sequence: CDR1 LGHNA, CDR2 YNFKEQ. V trimming: 1 base; J trimming: 3 bases; junction bases outside the gene matches: 15. The CDR3 contains 19 residues. CDR3 amino acids: CASSQGRGSSGSRTDTQYF. The CDR3 bases are TGTGCCAGCAGCCAAGGAAGGGGCTCTAGCGGGTCTAGGACAGATACGCAGTATTTT.

This clone was counted only a few times. V is TRBV14 and J is TRBJ1-1, with D unclear. The CDR3 covers 16 residues. The V end was cut by 4 bases, the J end by 1 base, with 16 bases between. Germline-derived CDR1 and CDR2 are SGHDN and FVKESK. CDR3: CASSRPTGPTNTEAFF. The CDR3 DNA reads as TGTGCCAGCAGCCGCCCTACCGGGCCCACGAACACTGAAGCTTTCTTT. Variable domain in full (rest from reference TRBV14 and TRBJ1-1): EAGVTQFPSHSVIEKGQTVTLRCDPISGHDNLYWYRRVMGKEIKFLLHFVKESKQDESGMPNNRFLAERTGGTYSTLKVQPAELEDSGVYFCASSRPTGPTNTEAFFGQGTRLTVV.

This clone was seen only once. The rearrangement joins TRBV19 to TRBJ1-1, with a possible D match to TRBD1 (6 bases). The CDR3 is made up of 14 amino acids. V shed 3 bases and J shed 1 base, with 9 bases lying between them. Germline V CDR1 and CDR2: LNHDA, SQIVND (reference sequence). As DNA, the CDR3 is TGTGCCAGTAGTATGGCGGGGGCGAACACTGAAGCTTTCTTT. This sequence encodes CASSMAGANTEAFF.

The chain joins TRBV21-1 to TRBJ2-1; the tabulated D call, TRBD2, remains unverified against the DNA. TRBV21-1 is termed a pseudogene. The CDR3 is made up of 16 amino acids. The CDR3 spells CASKSGVTSSYNEQFF. The CDR3 bases are TGTGCCAGCAAAAGTGGGGTGACTAGCTCCTACAATGAGCAGTTCTTC.

V usage is TRBV28 and J usage is TRBJ2-2; TRBD1 aligns across 7 bases. Germline loops: CDR1 MDHEN, CDR2 SYDVKM. CDR3 length: 17 amino acids. The ends lost 6 bases at V and 3 bases at J; junction bases unmatched: 13. The CDR3 spells CASSSGRGILDTGELFF. CDR3 coding DNA: TGTGCCAGCAGCTCTGGCAGGGGGATATTGGACACCGGGGAGCTGTTTTTT.

The V and J genes are TRBV2 and TRBJ2-3; tentatively, D is TRBD1 or TRBD2 (5 bases each). V lost 5 bases and J 1 base, leaving 10 bases between the germline ends. Germline CDR1 is SNHLY and CDR2 is FYNNEI. This CDR3 is built from 14 residues. The CDR3 nucleotides read TGTGCCAGCAGTACGGGACGGCGCACAGATACGCAGTATTTT. This encodes CASSTGRRTDTQYF. The full variable domain, completed using reference TRBV2 and TRBJ2-3, is EPEVTQTPSHQVTQMGQEVILRCVPISNHLYFYWYRQILGQKVEFLVSFYNNEISEKSEIFDDQFSVERPDGSNFTLKIRSTKLEDSAMYFCASSTGRRTDTQYFGPGTRLTVL.

The rearrangement uses TRBV4-2 and TRBJ2-7; the match to TRBD2 covers 7 bases. After removal of 4 bases from V and 3 bases from J, the junction contained 9 bases not matched to a gene. CDR1 and CDR2 (germline): LGHNA, YNFKEQ. The CDR3 covers 15 residues. CDR3 region: CASSPSAGDIYEQYF. The CDR3 bases are TGTGCCAGCAGCCCCTCTGCGGGAGACATCTACGAGCAGTACTTC.

The V gene is TRBV4-2, the J gene TRBJ1-1; 12 bases are shared with TRBD1. V lost 5 bases to trimming and J lost 4 bases; unmatched junction nucleotides: 8. There are 16 residues in the CDR3. Germline CDR1 reads LGHNA; CDR2 reads YNFKEQ. The CDR3 bases are TGTGCCAGCAGCTCACCGGGACAGGGGGCGAGCACTGAAGCTTTCTTT. It codes for CASSSPGQGASTEAFF.

V is TRBV11-2 and J is TRBJ1-3, with a weak D call TRBD1 (5 bases). CDR1 SGHAT and CDR2 FQNNGV come from the germline V gene. The CDR3 runs to 16 residues. Trimming took off 0 bases at V and 4 bases at J, with 13 bases between the two ends. The CDR3 spells CASSLDRGALGNTIYF. DNA of the CDR3: TGTGCCAGCAGCTTAGATAGAGGGGCTCTGGGAAACACCATATATTTT. Looking up the rest from reference TRBV11-2 and TRBJ1-3 gives the full variable domain: EAGVAQSPRYKIIEKRQSVAFWCNPISGHATLYWYQQILGQGPKLLIQFQNNGVVDDSQLPKDRFSAERLKGVDSTLKIQPAKLEDSAVYLCASSLDRGALGNTIYFGEGSWLTVV.

The chain carries TRBV11-3 and TRBJ2-3; no clear D gene. Germline V gene data show CDR1 as SGHNT and CDR2 as YENEEA. CDR3 length equals 13 residues. V lost 3 bases and J 2 bases, leaving 6 bases between the germline ends. CDR3 DNA: TGTGCCAGCAGCTTCCTCTTCACAGATACGCAGTATTTT. Translated: CASSFLFTDTQYF.

This sequence joins TRBV10-3 and TRBJ2-1; 11 bases line up with TRBD2. Trimming removed 6 bases from V and 7 bases from J; junction bases left unmatched: 5. This CDR3 comprises 14 residues. The V gene's germline CDR1 is ENHRY and CDR2 SYGVKD. Here the CDR3 DNA reads TGTGCCATCAGGGGGACTAGCGGTACTAATGAGCAGTTCTTC. Amino acid sequence: CAIRGTSGTNEQFF.

The chain recombines TRBV7-2 with TRBJ2-3; 14 bases are shared with TRBD2. The CDR3 runs 17 residues. Germline CDR1 SGHTA, CDR2 FQGNSA. V trimming: 2 bases; J trimming: 6 bases; junction bases outside the gene matches: 7. CDR3 sequence reads: CASSLRLAGGPGDTQYF. The CDR3 region has the DNA TGTGCCAGCAGCTTACGACTAGCGGGAGGGCCGGGGGATACGCAGTATTTT.

The chain recombines TRBV28 with TRBJ2-2, with no clear D. The CDR3 is made up of 13 amino acids. The germline V gene encodes CDR1 MDHEN and CDR2 SYDVKM. Trimming took 7 bases from V and 7 from J, leaving 13 bases between them. In DNA form, the CDR3 reads TGTGCCAGCACTGGGCGGCTTGGCGGGGAGCTGTTTTTT. It is translated as CASTGRLGGELFF. Drawing the rest from reference TRBV28 and TRBJ2-2, the complete variable domain is DVKVTQSSRYLVKRTGEKVFLECVQDMDHENMFWYRQDPGLGLRLIYFSYDVKMKEKGDIPEGYSVSREKKERFSLILESASTNQTSMYLCASTGRLGGELFFGEGSRLTVL.

The gene calls are TRBV19 and TRBJ2-5; 7 bases align to TRBD1. With V trimmed by 7 bases and J by 2 bases, 7 bases remained unmatched. Germline loops: CDR1 LNHDA, CDR2 SQIVND (reference sequence). The CDR3 length is 14 residues. The CDR3 reads CASTPGQHQETQYF. CDR3 DNA sequence: TGTGCCAGTACCCCGGGACAGCATCAAGAGACCCAGTACTTC.

This rearrangement joins TRBV6-6 to TRBJ2-7, with 7 positions matching TRBD2. The V gene end was trimmed by 2 bases and the J gene end by 6 bases; junction bases not matched to a gene: 7. The germline gives CDR1 MNHNY, CDR2 SVGAGI (reference sequence). The CDR3 loop spans 14 amino acids. The CDR3 coding sequence is TGTGCCAGCAGTTACGGGGGGGTTCAGCGCGAGCAGTACTTC. Translating gives CASSYGGVQREQYF.

The J gene is TRBJ1-2, the V gene TRBV7-9; D remains ambiguous. The ends were cut back, 0 bases at V and 8 bases at J, with 13 bases in the middle. The CDR3 runs 14 residues. Germline CDR1 and CDR2: SEHNR and FQNEAQ (reference sequence). The chain's CDR3 is CASSLAVAGKGYTF. In nucleotides, the CDR3 is TGTGCCAGCAGCTTAGCGGTGGCAGGAAAGGGCTACACCTTC. Variable domain in full (rest from reference TRBV7-9 and TRBJ1-2): DTGVSQNPRHKITKRGQNVTFRCDPISEHNRLYWYRQTLGQGPEFLTYFQNEAQLEKSRLLSDRFSAERPKGSFSTLEIQRTEQGDSAMYLCASSLAVAGKGYTFGSGTRLTVV.

This chain links TRBV2 with TRBJ2-1; D unresolved. CDR1 SNHLY and CDR2 FYNNEI come from the germline V gene. The length of the CDR3 is 13 residues. Trimming pared 8 bases from V and 0 bases from J, leaving 8 bases between. CDR3 coding DNA: TGTGCCAGCCTACCCATCTCCTACAATGAGCAGTTCTTC. Protein product: CASLPISYNEQFF.

The chain couples TRBV6-5 to TRBJ2-1; the match to TRBD1 covers 7 bases. This CDR3 is built from 15 residues. V was pared by 9 bases and J by 7 bases, with 15 bases of the junction left unmatched. Germline CDR1 reads MNHEY; CDR2 reads SVGAGI. The CDR3 DNA is TGTGCCAGTACCCCCTCAGGGGGTCTGCATAATGAGCAGTTCTTC. Its protein product is CASTPSGGLHNEQFF.

The chain couples TRBV7-8 to TRBJ1-5; 10 nucleotides match TRBD1. Trimming removed 4 bases from V and 5 bases from J; junction bases left unmatched: 2. This CDR3 comprises 14 residues. The germline CDR1 and CDR2 sequences are SGHVS and FQNEAQ. For the CDR3, the DNA is TGTGCCAGCAGCTACGGGACAGGGGATCAGCCCCAGCATTTT. Its protein is CASSYGTGDQPQHF.